Sequencing of this T cell receptor beta chain was carried out in a study of blood T cells in healthy people across ages. A note on this clonotype: As yet, its antigen is unknown.

Whole-study findings and limits: Researchers report that TCR beta diversity correlated strongly with naive T cell percentage.

It was with a sample-barcoded 5' primer and a J-beta primer mix that a second PCR of roughly 6 to 12 cycles was run. TCRdb processed the 5' RACE reads anew with MiXCR; each CDR3 protein has one entry. The sample has about 800,000 distinct CDR3 sequences, over 45% seen once; the top ten hold roughly 22%. The germline V and J ends were trimmed by 0 bases and 4 bases, with 13 bases remaining between them. CDR1 SGDLS and CDR2 YYNGEE come from the germline V gene. The CDR3 extends over 15 amino acids. What was sequenced was blood. This chain links TRBV9 with TRBJ1-2; a possible D gene is TRBD1 (5 bases). This receptor was identified in a man aged 25 to 40 in good health. CDR3 sequence reads: CASSVVSGGSYGYTF. The CDR3 bases are TGTGCCAGCAGCGTAGTTTCTGGGGGATCCTATGGCTACACCTTC.